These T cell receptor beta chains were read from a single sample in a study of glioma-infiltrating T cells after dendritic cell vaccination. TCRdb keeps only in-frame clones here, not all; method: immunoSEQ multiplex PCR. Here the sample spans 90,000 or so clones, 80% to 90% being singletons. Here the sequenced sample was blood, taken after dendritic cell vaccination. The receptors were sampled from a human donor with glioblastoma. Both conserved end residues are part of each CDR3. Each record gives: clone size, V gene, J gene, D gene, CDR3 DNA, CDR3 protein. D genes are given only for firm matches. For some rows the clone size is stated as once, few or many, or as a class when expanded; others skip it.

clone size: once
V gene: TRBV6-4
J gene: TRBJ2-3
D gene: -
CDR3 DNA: TGTGCCAGCAGCAACTCCGGGGGAATCGAGCAGTATTTT
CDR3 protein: CASSNSGGIEQYF

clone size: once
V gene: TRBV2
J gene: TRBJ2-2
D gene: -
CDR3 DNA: TGTGCCACCTCGACAGTATCTTTGAACACCGGGGAGCTGTTTTTT
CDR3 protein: CATSTVSLNTGELFF

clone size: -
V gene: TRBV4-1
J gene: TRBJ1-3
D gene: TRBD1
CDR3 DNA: TGCGCCAGCAGCCGAGGGGGCCTATTACCGGACCAAAACACCATATATTTT
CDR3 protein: CASSRGGLLPDQNTIYF

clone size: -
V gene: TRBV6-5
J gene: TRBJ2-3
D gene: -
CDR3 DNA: TGTGCCAGCAGTTACTCGTACGAGGGAGGAGATACGCAGTATTTT
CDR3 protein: CASSYSYEGGDTQYF

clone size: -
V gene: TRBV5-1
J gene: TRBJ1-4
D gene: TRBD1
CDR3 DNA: TGCGCCAGCAGCTTGGCGGGACAGCCGAATGAAAAACTGTTTTTT
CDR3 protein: CASSLAGQPNEKLFF

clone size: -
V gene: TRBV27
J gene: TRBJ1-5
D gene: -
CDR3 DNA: TGTGCCAGCAGCCGCTTAGATCAGCCCCAGCATTTT
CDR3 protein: CASSRLDQPQHF

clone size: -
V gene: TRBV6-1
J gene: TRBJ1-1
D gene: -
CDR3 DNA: TGTGCCAGCAGTTCAACTTTTCAGGGCGGCACTGAAGCTTTCTTT
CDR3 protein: CASSSTFQGGTEAFF

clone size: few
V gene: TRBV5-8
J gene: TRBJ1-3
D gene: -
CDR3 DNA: TGTGCCAGCAGCTTAGGACTCTCTGGAAACACCATATATTTT
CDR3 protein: CASSLGLSGNTIYF

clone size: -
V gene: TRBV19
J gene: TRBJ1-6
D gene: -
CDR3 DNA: TGTGCCAGTAGTTTTGGACAAAATTCACCCCTCCACTTT
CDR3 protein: CASSFGQNSPLHF

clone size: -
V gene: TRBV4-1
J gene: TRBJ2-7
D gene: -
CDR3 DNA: TGCGCCAGCAGCCATGTGATCAGGGGCGCCTCCTACGAGCAGTACTTC
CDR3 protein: CASSHVIRGASYEQYF

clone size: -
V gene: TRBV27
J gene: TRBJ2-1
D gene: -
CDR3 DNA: TGTGCCAGCAGTGAACAGGGATCCTACAATGAGCAGTTCTTC
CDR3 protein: CASSEQGSYNEQFF

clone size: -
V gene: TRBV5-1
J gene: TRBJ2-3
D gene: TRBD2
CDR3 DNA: TGCGCCAGCAGCTTGGTCGCGACTAGCGGGGGTCGTACGGATACGCAGTATTTT
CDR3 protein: CASSLVATSGGRTDTQYF

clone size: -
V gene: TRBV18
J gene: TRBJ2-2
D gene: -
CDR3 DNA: TGTGCCAGCTCACTTGCGAGCGCGAACACCGGGGAGCTGTTTTTT
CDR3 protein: CASSLASANTGELFF

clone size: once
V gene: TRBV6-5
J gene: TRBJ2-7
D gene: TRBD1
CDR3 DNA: TGTGCCAGCAGTCGGACAGGGCTATACGAGCAGTACTTC
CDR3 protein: CASSRTGLYEQYF

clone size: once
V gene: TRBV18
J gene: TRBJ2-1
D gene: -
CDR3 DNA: TGTGCCAGCTCACCAAACAGCTTAAGCTCCTACAATGAGCAGTTCTTC
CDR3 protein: CASSPNSLSSYNEQFF

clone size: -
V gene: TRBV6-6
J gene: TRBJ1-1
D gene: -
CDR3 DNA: TGTGCCAGCACGGTCCCGACAGTCGGCACTGAAGCTTTCTTT
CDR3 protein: CASTVPTVGTEAFF

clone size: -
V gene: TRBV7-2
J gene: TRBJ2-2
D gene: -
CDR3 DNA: TGTGCCAGCAGCTTCCCTAACACCGGGGAGCTGTTTTTT
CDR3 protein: CASSFPNTGELFF

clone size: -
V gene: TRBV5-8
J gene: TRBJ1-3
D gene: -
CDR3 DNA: TGTGCCAGCAGCTTGGTCCCTCCCGGAAACACCATATATTTT
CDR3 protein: CASSLVPPGNTIYF

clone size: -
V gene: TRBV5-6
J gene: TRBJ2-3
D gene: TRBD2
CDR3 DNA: TGTGCCAGCAGCCCTGGGACTAGTCGCGCAGATACGCAGTATTTT
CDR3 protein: CASSPGTSRADTQYF

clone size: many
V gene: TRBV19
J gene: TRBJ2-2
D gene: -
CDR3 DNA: TGTGCCAGTAGTATGGGGCAGCATATAACCGGGGAGCTGTTTTTT
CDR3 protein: CASSMGQHITGELFF

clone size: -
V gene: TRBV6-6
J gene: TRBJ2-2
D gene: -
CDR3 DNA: TGTGCCAGCAGTTCCTCCGGGGAGCTGTTTTTT
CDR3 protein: CASSSSGELFF

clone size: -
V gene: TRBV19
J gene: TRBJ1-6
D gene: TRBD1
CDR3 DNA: TGTGCCAGTACAGGGGGGACCTATAATTCACCCCTCCACTTT
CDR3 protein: CASTGGTYNSPLHF

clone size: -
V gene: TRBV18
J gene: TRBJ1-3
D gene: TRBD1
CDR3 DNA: TGTGCCAGCTCACCGGACAGGAACATATATTTT
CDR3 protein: CASSPDRNIYF

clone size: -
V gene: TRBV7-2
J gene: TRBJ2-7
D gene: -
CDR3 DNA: TGTGCCAGCAGCCCTAACAGATACGAGCAGTACTTC
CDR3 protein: CASSPNRYEQYF

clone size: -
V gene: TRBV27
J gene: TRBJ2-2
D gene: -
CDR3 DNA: TGTGCCAGCAGTCTCGGGACACACACCGGGGAGCTGTTTTTT
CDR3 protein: CASSLGTHTGELFF

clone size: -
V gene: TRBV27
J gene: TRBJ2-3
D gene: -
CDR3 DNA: TGTGCCAGCACCCAGAATTACTGGCGGACTAGCACAGATACGCAGTATTTT
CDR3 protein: CASTQNYWRTSTDTQYF

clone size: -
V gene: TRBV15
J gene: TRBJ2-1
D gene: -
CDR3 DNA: TGTGCCACCAGCAGAGGAGGTACGGGCAATGAGCAGTTCTTC
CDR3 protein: CATSRGGTGNEQFF

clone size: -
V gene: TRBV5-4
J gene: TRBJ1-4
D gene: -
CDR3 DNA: TGTGCCAGCAGCTCGGACTTTAATGAAAAACTGTTTTTT
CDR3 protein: CASSSDFNEKLFF

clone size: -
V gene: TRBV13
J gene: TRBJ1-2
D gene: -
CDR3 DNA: TGTGCCAGCAGCTTATACCAGGGCGGGGACTATGGCTACACCTTC
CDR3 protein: CASSLYQGGDYGYTF

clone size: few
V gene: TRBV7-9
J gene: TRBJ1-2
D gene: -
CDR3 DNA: TGTGCCAGCAGCCCCCTGGGAGGTACTAACTATGGCTACACCTTC
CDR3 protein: CASSPLGGTNYGYTF

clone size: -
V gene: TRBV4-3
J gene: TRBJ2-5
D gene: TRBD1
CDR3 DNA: TGCGCCAGCAGCCAAGGACAGGGAGAGACCCAGTACTTC
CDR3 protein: CASSQGQGETQYF

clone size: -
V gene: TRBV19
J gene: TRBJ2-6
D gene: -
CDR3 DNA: TGTGCCAGTAGGAACAGGGAGTCTGGGGCCAACGTCCTGACTTTC
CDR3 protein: CASRNRESGANVLTF

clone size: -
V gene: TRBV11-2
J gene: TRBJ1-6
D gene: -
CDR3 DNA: TGTGCCAGCAGCCCCCTAGGGGGCTCCTATAATTCACCCCTCCACTTT
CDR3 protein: CASSPLGGSYNSPLHF

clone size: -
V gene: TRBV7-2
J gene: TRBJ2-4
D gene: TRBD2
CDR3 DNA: TGTGCCAGCAGCAGCGCCGGGACTAGCGGGGGGGCCTATTTAAACATTCAGTACTTC
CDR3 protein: CASSSAGTSGGAYLNIQYF

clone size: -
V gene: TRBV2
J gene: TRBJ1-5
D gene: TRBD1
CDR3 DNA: TGTGCCAGCCAGGGGGCTTTCGGTCAGCCCCAGCATTTT
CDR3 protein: CASQGAFGQPQHF

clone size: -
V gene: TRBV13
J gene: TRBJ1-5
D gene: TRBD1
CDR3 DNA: TGTGCCAGCAGCTTACAGGGGGATAGGGAGCCCCAGCATTTT
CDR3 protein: CASSLQGDREPQHF

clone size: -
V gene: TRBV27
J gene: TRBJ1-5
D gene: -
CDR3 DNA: TGTGCCAGCAGTTCTCTACAGGGTTTAAGCAATCAGCCCCAGCATTTT
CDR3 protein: CASSSLQGLSNQPQHF

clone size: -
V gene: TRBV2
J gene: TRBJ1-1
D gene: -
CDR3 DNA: TGTGCCAGCAGACGACAGTTGAGTGAAGCTTTCTTT
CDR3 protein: CASRRQLSEAFF

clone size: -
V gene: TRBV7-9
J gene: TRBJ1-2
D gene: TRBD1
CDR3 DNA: TGTGCCAGCAGCTTAGTTGTAGGACAGGGAAGTCTAAAAGGCTACACCTTC
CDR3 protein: CASSLVVGQGSLKGYTF

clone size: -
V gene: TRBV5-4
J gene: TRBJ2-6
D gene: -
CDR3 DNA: TGTGCCAGCAACACCGGAGGACCGGGGGCCAACGTCCTGACTTTC
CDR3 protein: CASNTGGPGANVLTF

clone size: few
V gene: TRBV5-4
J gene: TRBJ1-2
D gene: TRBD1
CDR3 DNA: TGTGCCAGCAGCTTGGACAGGGGGCGCGGGTCACGGGGCTACACCTTC
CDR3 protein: CASSLDRGRGSRGYTF

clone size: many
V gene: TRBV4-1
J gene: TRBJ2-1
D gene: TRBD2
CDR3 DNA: TGCGCCAGCAGCCCAAGGCTAGCGGCTAATGAGCAGTTCTTC
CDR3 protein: CASSPRLAANEQFF

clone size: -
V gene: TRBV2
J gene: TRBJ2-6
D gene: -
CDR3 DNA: TGTGCCAGCAGTCAAAACAGGGCCTCTGGGGCCAACGTCCTGACTTTC
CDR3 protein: CASSQNRASGANVLTF

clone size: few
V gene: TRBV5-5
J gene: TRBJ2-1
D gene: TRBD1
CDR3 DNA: TGTGCCAGCAGCTCCGGGACAGAACGTTACAATGAGCAGTTCTTC
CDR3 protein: CASSSGTERYNEQFF

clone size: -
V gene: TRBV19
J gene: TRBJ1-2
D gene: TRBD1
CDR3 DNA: TGTGCCAGTAGACAGACCGGGACAGGGAACTATGGCTACACCTTC
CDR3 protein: CASRQTGTGNYGYTF

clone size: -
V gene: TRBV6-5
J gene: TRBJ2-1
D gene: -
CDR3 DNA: TGTGCCAGCAGGCCCTGGGAACTGTTTAGCGCTGAGCAGTTCTTC
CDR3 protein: CASRPWELFSAEQFF

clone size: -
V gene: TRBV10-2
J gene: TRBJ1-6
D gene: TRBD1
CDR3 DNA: TGCGCCAGCAAGGAATGGACAGGAACGGGGTATAATTCACCCCTCCACTTT
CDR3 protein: CASKEWTGTGYNSPLHF

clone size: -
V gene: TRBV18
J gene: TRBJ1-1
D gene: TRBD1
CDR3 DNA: TGTGCCAGCTCACCGCAGGGGGACCCAGACACTGAAGCTTTCTTT
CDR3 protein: CASSPQGDPDTEAFF

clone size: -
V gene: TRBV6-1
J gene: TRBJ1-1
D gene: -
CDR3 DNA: TGTGCCAGCAGTGAAGTTGTGGGGAGGAACACTGAAGCTTTCTTT
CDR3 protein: CASSEVVGRNTEAFF

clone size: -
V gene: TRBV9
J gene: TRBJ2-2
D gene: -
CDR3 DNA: TGTGCCAGCAGCGTAGAAAACCGGGGGAACACCGGGGAGCTGTTTTTT
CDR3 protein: CASSVENRGNTGELFF

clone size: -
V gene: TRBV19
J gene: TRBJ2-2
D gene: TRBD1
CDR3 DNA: TGTGCCAGTCGACGGACAGGGACTAACACCGGGGAGCTGTTTTTT
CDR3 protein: CASRRTGTNTGELFF

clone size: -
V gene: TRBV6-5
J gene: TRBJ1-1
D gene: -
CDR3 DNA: TGTGCCAGCAGCCCCCCGGGGGGCAGTTACCTTGAAGCTTTCTTT
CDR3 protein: CASSPPGGSYLEAFF

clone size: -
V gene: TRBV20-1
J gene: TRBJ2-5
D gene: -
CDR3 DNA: TGCAGTGCCCCGGGACGGCCAGGGGTGAACTTC
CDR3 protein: CSAPGRPGVNF

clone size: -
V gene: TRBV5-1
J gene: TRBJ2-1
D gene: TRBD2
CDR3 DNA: TGCGCCAGCAGTACCGAGGGGGTCCTTGCGGGAGGCAATGAGCAGTTCTTC
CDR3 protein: CASSTEGVLAGGNEQFF